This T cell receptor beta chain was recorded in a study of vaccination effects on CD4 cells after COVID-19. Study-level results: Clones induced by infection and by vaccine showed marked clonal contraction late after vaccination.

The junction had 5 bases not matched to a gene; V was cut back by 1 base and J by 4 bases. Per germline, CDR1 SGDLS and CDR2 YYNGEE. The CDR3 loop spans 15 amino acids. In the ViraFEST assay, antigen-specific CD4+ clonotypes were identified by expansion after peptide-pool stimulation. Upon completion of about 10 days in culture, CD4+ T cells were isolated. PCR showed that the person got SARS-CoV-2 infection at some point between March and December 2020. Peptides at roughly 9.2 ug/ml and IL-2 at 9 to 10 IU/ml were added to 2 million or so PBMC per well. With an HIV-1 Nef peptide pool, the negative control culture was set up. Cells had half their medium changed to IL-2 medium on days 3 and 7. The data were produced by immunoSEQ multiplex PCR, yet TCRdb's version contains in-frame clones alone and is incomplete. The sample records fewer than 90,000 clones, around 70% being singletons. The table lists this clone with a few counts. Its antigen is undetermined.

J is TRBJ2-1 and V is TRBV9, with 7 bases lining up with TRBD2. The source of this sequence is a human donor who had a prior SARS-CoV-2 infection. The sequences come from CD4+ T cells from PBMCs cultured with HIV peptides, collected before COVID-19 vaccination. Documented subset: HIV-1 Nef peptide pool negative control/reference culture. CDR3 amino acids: CASSVYAGVYNEQFF. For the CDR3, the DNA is TGTGCCAGCAGCGTATACGCGGGGGTTTACAATGAGCAGTTCTTC.